This T cell receptor beta chain is drawn from a study of CD8 T cells in Susac syndrome. RNA in amounts of about 0.5 to 1 ug was reverse transcribed with random hexamers. An immunoSEQ multiplex PCR generated amplified TCR beta CDR3 products spanning 54 Vbeta and 13 Jbeta. TCRdb reprocessed the immunoSEQ multiplex PCR reads with MiXCR, giving one entry per CDR3 protein. The repertoire holds roughly 200,000 distinct CDR3 sequences, with around 93% as singletons. Between the trimmed V and J ends, which lost 5 bases and 1 base, there was a span of 8 bases. The germline V gene has CDR1 KGHSH and CDR2 LQKENI. The CDR3 length is 13 residues. Study-wide points: As the study acknowledged, the number of individuals who were part of its TCR sequencing and HLA analysis was relatively small.

Regarding this clonotype: Its specificity is unknown.

Sequencing was carried out using CD4+ T cells from PBMCs. The TCR comes from a human donor with multiple sclerosis. The chain is built from TRBV18 and TRBJ1-1, with D perhaps matching TRBD1 (5 bases). Here the CDR3 DNA reads TGTGCCAGCTCATCCACAGGGAACACTGAAGCTTTCTTT. Amino acid sequence: CASSSTGNTEAFF. The whole variable domain, remainder taken from reference TRBV18 and TRBJ1-1, is NAGVMQNPRHLVRRRGQEARLRCSPMKGHSHVYWYRQLPEEGLKFMVYLQKENIIDESGMPKERFSAEFPKEGPSILRIQQVVRGDSAAYFCASSSTGNTEAFFGQGTRLTVV.